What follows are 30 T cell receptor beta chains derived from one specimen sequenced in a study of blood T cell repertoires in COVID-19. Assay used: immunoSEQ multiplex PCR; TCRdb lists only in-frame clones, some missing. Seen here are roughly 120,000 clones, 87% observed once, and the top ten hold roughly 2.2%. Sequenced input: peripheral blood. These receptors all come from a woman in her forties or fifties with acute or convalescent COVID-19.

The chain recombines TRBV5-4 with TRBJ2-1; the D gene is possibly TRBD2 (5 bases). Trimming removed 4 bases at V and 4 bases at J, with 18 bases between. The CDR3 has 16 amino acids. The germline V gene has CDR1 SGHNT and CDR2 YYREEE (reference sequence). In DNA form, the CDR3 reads TGTGCCAGCAGCACCGCCCCAGCGGTGGAGTACAATGAGCAGTTCTTC. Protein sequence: CASSTAPAVEYNEQFF.

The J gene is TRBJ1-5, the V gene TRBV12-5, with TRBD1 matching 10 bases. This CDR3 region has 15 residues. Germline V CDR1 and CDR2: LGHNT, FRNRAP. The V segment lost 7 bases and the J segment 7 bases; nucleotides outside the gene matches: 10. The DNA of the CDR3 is TGTGCTAGTGCTAGCCGGGACAGGGGTGACCAGCCCCAGCATTTT. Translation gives CASASRDRGDQPQHF.

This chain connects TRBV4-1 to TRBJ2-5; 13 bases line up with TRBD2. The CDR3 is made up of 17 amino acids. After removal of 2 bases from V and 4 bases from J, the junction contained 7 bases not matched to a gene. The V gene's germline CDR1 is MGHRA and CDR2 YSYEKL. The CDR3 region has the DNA TGCGCCAGCAGCCAAACTAGCGGGGGGGCGAACAGAGAGACCCAGTACTTC. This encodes CASSQTSGGANRETQYF.

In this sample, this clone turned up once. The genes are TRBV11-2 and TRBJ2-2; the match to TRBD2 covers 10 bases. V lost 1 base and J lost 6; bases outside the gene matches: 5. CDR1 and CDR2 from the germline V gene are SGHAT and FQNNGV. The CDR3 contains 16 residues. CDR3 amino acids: CASSLAGAGGPGELFF. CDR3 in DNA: TGTGCCAGCAGCTTAGCAGGAGCGGGAGGGCCCGGGGAGCTGTTTTTT.

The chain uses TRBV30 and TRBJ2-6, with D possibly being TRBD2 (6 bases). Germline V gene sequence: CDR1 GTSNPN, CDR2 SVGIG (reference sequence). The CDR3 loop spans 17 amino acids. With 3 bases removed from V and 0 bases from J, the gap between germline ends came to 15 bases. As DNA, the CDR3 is TGTGCCTGGAGGAGAGGGGACTTATTCTCTGGGGCCAACGTCCTGACTTTC. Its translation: CAWRRGDLFSGANVLTF.

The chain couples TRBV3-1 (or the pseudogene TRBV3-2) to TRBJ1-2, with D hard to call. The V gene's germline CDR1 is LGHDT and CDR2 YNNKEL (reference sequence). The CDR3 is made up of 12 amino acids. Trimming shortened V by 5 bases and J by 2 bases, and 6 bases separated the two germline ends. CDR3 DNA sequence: TGTGCCAGCAGCGTGCGAAACTATGGCTACACCTTC. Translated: CASSVRNYGYTF.

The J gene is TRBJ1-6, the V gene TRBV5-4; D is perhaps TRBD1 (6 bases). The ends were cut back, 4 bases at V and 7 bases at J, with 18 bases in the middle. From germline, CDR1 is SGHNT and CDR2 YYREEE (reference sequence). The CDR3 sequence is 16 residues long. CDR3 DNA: TGTGCCAGCAGCCTCGCCGGGGGGCGTGGGAATTCACCCCTCCACTTT. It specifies CASSLAGGRGNSPLHF.

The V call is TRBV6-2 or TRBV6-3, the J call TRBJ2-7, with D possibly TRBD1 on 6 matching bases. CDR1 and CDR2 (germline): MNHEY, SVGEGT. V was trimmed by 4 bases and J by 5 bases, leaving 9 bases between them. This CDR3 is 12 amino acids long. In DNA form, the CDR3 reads TGTGCCAGCAGTTTTACAGGGCACGAGCAGTACTTC. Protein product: CASSFTGHEQYF.

CDR3 protein: CASSLGVAGVQETQYF. In nucleotides, the CDR3 is TGTGCCAGCAGCTTAGGGGTAGCGGGGGTTCAAGAGACCCAGTACTTC. The V gene is TRBV11-3, the J gene TRBJ2-5, with TRBD2 matching over 9 bases. Germline values: CDR1 SGHNT, CDR2 YENEEA. Unmatched junction bases numbered 5, after V lost 1 base and J lost 2 bases. This CDR3 has 16 amino acids.

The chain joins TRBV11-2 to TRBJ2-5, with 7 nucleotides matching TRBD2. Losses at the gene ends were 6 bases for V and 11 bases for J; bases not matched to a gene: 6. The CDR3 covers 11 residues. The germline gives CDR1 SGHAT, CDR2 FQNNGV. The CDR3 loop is CASSPGLGQYF. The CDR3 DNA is TGTGCCAGCAGTCCCGGACTAGGGCAGTACTTC.

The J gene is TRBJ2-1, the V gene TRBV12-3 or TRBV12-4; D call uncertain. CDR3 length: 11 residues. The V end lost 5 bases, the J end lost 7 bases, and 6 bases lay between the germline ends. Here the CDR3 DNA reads TGTGCCAGCAGTCCTGTGAATGAGCAGTTCTTC. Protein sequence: CASSPVNEQFF.

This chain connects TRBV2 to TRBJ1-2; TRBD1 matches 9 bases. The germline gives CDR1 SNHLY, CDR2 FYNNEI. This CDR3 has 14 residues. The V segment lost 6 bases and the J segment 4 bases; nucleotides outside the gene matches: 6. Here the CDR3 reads CASRGGQGTYGYTF. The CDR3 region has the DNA TGTGCCAGCAGGGGCGGACAGGGGACCTATGGCTACACCTTC.

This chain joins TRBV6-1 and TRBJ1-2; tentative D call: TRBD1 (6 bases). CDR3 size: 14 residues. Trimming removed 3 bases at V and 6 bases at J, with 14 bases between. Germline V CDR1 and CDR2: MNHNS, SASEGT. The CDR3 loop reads CASSDPGRTDGYTF. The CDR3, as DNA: TGTGCCAGCAGTGATCCCGGGAGGACAGATGGCTACACCTTC.

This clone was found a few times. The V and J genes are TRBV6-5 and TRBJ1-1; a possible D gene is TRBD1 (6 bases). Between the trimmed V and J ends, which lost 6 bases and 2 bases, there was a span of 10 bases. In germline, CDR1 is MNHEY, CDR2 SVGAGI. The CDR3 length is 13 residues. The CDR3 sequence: CASRQGVNTEAFF. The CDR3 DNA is TGTGCCAGCAGACAGGGAGTCAACACTGAAGCTTTCTTT.

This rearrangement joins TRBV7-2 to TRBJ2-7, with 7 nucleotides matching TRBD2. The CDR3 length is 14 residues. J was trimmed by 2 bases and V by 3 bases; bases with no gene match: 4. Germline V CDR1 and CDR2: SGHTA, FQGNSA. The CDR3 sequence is CASSLGGTAYEQYF. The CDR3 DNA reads TGTGCCAGCAGCTTGGGAGGGACGGCCTACGAGCAGTACTTC.

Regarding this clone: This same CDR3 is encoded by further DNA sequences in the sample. The CDR3 DNA reads TGTGCCAGCAGTGAAAACAGAGAGTATGGCTACACCTTC. As protein: CASSENREYGYTF. The chain employs TRBV2 and TRBJ1-2, with D unclear. The germline V gene encodes CDR1 SNHLY and CDR2 FYNNEI. Deletions cut 2 bases from V and 5 bases from J, with 9 bases between. The CDR3 sequence is 13 residues long.

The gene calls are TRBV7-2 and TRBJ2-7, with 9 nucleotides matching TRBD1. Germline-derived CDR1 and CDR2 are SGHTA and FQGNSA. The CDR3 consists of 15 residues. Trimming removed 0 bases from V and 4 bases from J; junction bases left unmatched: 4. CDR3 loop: CASSLATGGRYEQYF. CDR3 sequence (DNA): TGTGCCAGCAGCTTAGCTACAGGGGGCAGGTACGAGCAGTACTTC.

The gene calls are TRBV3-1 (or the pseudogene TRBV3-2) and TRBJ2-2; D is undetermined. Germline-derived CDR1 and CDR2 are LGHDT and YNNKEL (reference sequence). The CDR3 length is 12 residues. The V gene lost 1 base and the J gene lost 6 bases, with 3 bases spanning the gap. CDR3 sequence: CASSQVAGELFF. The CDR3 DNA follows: TGTGCCAGCAGCCAAGTAGCCGGGGAGCTGTTTTTT.

Written as DNA, the CDR3 is TGTGCCAGCAGCGCGACAGCCTTGGATTCACCCCTCCACTTT. It encodes CASSATALDSPLHF. This chain connects TRBV3-1 (or the pseudogene TRBV3-2) to TRBJ1-6; D may be TRBD1 (5 bases). CDR1 is LGHDT and CDR2 is YNNKEL in the germline V gene (reference sequence). This CDR3 region has 14 residues. Trimming took 5 bases from V and 8 from J, leaving 13 bases between them.

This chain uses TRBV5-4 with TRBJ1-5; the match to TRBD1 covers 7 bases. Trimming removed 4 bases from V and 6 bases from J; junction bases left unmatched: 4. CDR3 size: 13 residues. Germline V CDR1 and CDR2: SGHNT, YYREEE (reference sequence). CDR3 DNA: TGTGCCAGCAGCATCGACAGGGTTCAGCCCCAGCATTTT. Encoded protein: CASSIDRVQPQHF.

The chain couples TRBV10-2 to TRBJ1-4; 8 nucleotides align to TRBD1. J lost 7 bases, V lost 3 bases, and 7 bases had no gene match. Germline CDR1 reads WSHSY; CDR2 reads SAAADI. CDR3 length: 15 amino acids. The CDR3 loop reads CASSEYDRGSEKLFF. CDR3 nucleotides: TGCGCCAGCAGTGAATATGACAGGGGAAGTGAAAAACTGTTTTTT.

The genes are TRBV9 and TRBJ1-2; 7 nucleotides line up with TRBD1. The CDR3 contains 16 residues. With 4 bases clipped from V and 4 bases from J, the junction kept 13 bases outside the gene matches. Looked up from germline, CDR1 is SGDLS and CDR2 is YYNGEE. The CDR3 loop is CASSRGQATNFYGYTF. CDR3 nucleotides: TGTGCCAGCAGCCGAGGACAGGCCACGAACTTCTATGGCTACACCTTC.

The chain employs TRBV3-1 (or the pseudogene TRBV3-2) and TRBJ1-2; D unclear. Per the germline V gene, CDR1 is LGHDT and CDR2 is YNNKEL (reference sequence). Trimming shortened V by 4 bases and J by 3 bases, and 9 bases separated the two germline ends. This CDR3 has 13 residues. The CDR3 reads CASSPQRDYGYTF. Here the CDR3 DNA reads TGTGCCAGCAGCCCACAGAGGGACTATGGCTACACCTTC.

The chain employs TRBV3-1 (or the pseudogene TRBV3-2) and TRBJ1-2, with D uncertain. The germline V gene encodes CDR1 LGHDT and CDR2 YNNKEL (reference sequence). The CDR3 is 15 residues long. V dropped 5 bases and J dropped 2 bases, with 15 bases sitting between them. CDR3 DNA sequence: TGTGCCAGCAGCGGAAGAGCGGGGAAAAACTATGGCTACACCTTC. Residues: CASSGRAGKNYGYTF.

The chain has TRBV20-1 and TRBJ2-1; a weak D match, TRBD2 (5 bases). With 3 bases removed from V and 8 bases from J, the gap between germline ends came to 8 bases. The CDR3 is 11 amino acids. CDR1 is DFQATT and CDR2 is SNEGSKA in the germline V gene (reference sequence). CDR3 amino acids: CSASTRDEQFF. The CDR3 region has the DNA TGCAGTGCTAGTACTAGGGATGAGCAGTTCTTC.

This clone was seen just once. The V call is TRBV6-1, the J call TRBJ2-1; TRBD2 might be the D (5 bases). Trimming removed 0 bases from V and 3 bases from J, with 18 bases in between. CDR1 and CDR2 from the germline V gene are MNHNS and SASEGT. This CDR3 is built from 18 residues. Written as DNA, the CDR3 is TGTGCCAGCAGTGAAGCACCAGAGCTAGCCGGGTTCTACAATGAGCAGTTCTTC. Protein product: CASSEAPELAGFYNEQFF.

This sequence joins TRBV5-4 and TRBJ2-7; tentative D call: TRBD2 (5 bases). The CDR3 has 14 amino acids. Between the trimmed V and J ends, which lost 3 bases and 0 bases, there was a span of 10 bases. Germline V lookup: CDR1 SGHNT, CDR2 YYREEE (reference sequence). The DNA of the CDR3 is TGTGCCAGCAGCTCGCGACTAACCTCCTACGAGCAGTACTTC. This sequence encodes CASSSRLTSYEQYF.

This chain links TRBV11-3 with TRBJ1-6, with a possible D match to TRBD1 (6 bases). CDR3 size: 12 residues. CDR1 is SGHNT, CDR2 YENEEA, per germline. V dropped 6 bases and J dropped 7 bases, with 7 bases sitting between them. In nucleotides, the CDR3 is TGTGCCAGCAGTACAGGGAATTCACCCCTCCACTTT. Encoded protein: CASSTGNSPLHF. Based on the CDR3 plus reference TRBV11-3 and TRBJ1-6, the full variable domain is EAGVVQSPRYKIIEKKQPVAFWCNPISGHNTLYWYLQNLGQGPELLIRYENEEAVDDSQLPKDRFSAERLKGVDSTLKIQPAELGDSAVYLCASSTGNSPLHFGNGTRLTVT.

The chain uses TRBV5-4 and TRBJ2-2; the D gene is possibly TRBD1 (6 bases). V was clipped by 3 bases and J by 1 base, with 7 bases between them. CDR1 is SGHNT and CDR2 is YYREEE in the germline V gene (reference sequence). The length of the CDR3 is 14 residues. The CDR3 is CASSSRGNTGELFF. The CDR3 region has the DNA TGTGCCAGCAGCTCCAGGGGGAACACCGGGGAGCTGTTTTTT.

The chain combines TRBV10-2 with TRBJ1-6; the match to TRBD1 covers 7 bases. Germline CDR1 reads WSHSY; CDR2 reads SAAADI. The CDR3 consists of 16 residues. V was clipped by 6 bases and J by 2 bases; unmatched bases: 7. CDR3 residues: CASSPEGAAYNSPLHF. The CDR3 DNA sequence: TGCGCCAGCAGCCCGGAGGGGGCTGCCTATAATTCACCCCTCCACTTT.